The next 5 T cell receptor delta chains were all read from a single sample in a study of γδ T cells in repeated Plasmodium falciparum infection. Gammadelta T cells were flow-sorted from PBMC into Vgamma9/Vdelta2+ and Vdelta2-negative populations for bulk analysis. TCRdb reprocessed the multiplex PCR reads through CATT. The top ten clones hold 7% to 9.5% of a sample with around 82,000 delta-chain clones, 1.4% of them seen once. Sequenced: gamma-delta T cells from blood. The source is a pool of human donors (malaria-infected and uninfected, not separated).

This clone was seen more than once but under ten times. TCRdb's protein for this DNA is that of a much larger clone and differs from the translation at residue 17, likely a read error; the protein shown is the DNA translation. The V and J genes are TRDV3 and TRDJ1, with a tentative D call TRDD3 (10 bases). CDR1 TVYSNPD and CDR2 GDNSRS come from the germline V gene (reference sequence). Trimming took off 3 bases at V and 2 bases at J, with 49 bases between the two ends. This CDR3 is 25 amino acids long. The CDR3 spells CAFSFESPSYSPSYWGMRLTDKLIF. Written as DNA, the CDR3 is TGTGCCTTCAGCTTCGAAAGCCCTTCCTACAGTCCGTCCTACTGGGGGATGCGCCTGACCGATAAACTCATCTTT.

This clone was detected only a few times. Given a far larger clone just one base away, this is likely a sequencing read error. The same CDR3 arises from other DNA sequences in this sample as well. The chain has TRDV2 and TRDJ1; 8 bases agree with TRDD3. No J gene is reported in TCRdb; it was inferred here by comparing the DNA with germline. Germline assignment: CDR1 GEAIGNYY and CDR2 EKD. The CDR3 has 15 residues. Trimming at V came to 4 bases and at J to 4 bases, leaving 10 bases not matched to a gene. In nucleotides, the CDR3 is TGTGCCTGTGATCCGCTGGGGGAGGTGGTCGATAAACTCATCTTT. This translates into CACDPLGEVVDKLIF.

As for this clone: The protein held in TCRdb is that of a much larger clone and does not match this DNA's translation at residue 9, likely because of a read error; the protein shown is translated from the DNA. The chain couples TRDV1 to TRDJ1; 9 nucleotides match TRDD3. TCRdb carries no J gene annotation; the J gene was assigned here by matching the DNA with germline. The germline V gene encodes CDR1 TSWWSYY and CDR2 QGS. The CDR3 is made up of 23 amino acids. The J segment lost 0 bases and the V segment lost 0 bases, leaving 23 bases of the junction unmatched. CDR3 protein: CALGELGVHDIRLGELYTDKLIF. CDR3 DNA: TGTGCTCTTGGGGAACTCGGCGTCCACGATATTAGACTGGGGGAACTGTACACCGATAAACTCATCTTT.

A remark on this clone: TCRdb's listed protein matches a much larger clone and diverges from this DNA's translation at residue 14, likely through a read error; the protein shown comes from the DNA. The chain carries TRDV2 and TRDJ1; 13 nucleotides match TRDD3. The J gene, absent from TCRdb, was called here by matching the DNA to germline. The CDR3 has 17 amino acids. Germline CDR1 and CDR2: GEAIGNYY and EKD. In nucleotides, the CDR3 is TGTGCCTGTGACGCCTTACTGGGGGATACGGGGACCGATAGACTCATCTTT. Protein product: CACDALLGDTGTDRLIF.

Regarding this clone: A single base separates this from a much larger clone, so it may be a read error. The chain's CDR3 is CACDPLDPGTDKLIF. CDR3 nucleotides: TGTGCCTGTGACCCGTTGGATCCAGGGACCGATAAGCTCATCTTT. The J gene is uncalled and the V gene is TRDV2; TRDD3, the table's D call, was not compared with the DNA. This CDR3 contains 15 residues. The V gene's germline CDR1 is GEAIGNYY and CDR2 EKD.